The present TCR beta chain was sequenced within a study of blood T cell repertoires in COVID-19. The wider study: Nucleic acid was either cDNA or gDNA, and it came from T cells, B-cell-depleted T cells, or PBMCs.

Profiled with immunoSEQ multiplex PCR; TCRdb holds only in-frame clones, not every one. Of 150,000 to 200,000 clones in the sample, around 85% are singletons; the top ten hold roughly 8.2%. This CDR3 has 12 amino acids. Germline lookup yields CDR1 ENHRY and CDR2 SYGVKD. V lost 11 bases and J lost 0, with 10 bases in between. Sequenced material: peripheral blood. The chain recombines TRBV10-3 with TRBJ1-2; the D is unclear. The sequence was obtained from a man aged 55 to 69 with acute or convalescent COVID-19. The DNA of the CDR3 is TGTGCCTGCCACGGAGCTAACTATGGCTACACCTTC. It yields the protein CACHGANYGYTF.